Listed below are T cell receptor beta chains from one sample, sequenced in a study of CD8 T cell repertoires and HIV-1 epitope variants. Their antigens remain unidentified. Profiling relied on immunoSEQ multiplex PCR, and the TCRdb table lists in-frame clones only, not all of them. This table holds approximately 4,800 clones, about two thirds found once. The source material was cultured CD8+ T cells derived from PBMCs. The source is a male donor with HIV. The CDR3 runs from the conserved cysteine through the conserved F or W. D genes are given only for firm matches. Size tells how often a clone was seen (once, few, many) or the class of an expanded clone, and some rows leave it out.

TRBJ2-1 | - | TRBV28 | TRBD2 | TGTGCCAGCAGTTTAGTGGGAGGGAATAATGAGCAGTTCTTC | CASSLVGGNNEQFF
TRBJ2-6 | - | TRBV7-2 | TRBD1 | TGTGCCAGCACCCATTTTGGGACAGGGGGCTCTGGGGCCAACGTCCTGACTTTC | CASTHFGTGGSGANVLTF
TRBJ1-1 | - | TRBV2 | - | TGTGCCAGCAGTGACACTCCGAACACTGAAGCTTTCTTT | CASSDTPNTEAFF
TRBJ2-1 | once | TRBV4-1 | - | TGCGCCAGCAGCCAAGCCCTCAGGGAATTTGTCAATGAGCAGTTCTTC | CASSQALREFVNEQFF
TRBJ2-2 | - | TRBV15 | - | TGTGCCACCAGCTCGGCCCTCGGGGCTACCGGGGAGCTGTTTTTT | CATSSALGATGELFF
TRBJ2-7 | - | TRBV27 | TRBD1 | TGTGCCAGCAGTAGTGACCGATGGGACAGGGAAACCTACGAGCAGTACTTC | CASSSDRWDRETYEQYF
TRBJ2-3 | - | TRBV7-6 | - | TGTGCCAGCAGCTTAGCACCTTTTCCAGATACGCAGTATTTT | CASSLAPFPDTQYF
TRBJ2-7 | - | TRBV9 | TRBD2 | TGTGCCAGCAGCCCTTCTAGCGGCCGAGGAGCCTACGAGCAGTACTTC | CASSPSSGRGAYEQYF
TRBJ2-6 | - | TRBV6-5 | - | TGTGCCACCCGGGCTGGGGCCAACGTCCTGACTTTC | CATRAGANVLTF
TRBJ2-7 | few | TRBV4-3 | - | TGCGCCAGCAGCCACGCACAGGGAGGCCTTCACGAGCAGTACTTC | CASSHAQGGLHEQYF
TRBJ2-5 | - | TRBV6-6 | TRBD1 | TGTGCCGGCAGTCAGGGACAGGGGGCGTTTTCCGAGACCCAGTACTTC | CAGSQGQGAFSETQYF
TRBJ2-6 | - | TRBV19 | - | TGTGCCAGTACCTTAGGGAGGCAAAGTGGGGCCAACGTCCTGACTTTC | CASTLGRQSGANVLTF
TRBJ1-1 | - | TRBV27 | - | TGTGCCAGCAGTTTTGGGCTGGATATGAACACTGAAGCTTTCTTT | CASSFGLDMNTEAFF
TRBJ2-7 | - | TRBV2 | TRBD2 | TGTGCCAGCATTGGATTCGAGTCTAGCGGTAACGAGCAGTACTTC | CASIGFESSGNEQYF
TRBJ2-2 | - | TRBV19 | - | TGTGCCAGTAGTATAGTTGTACTTAACACCGGGGAGCTGTTTTTT | CASSIVVLNTGELFF
TRBJ1-2 | - | TRBV7-9 | - | TGTGCCAGCAGCCACGCCGGAGTGGTTGGGCAAGATGGCTACACCTTC | CASSHAGVVGQDGYTF